Below, one TCR beta chain is given with its context. Clones were sequenced by immunoSEQ multiplex PCR, and TCRdb holds only the in-frame ones, with some missing. The sample has approximately 230,000 clones, 85% to 90% seen once. V lost 7 bases and J lost 1; bases outside the gene matches: 4. This CDR3 region has 15 residues. From germline, CDR1 is ENHRY and CDR2 SYGVKD. These data belong to a study of blood T cell repertoires in COVID-19. Study overall: Both acute and convalescent COVID-19 samples were obtained from the United States, Italy and Spain.

The chain carries TRBV10-3 and TRBJ2-2; TRBD1 matches 9 bases. This receptor was identified in an elderly man with acute or convalescent COVID-19. Sequencing was done on a sample of peripheral blood. CDR3 sequence: CAIMPGQGNTGELFF. The CDR3 DNA sequence: TGTGCCATCATGCCGGGACAGGGGAACACCGGGGAGCTGTTTTTT.